This T cell receptor (beta chain) originates from a study of CD8 T cells in ankylosing spondylitis. TCRdb re-derived calls from the 5' RACE reads in MiXCR, one entry per CDR3 protein. Of about 230,000 distinct CDR3 sequences listed, 8% to 9% are singletons. Per germline, CDR1 SGHAT and CDR2 FQNNGV. This CDR3 has 18 residues. Germline trimming cut 4 bases from V and 3 bases from J; bases unmatched to any gene: 11. Specimen: blood, either unsorted or a sorted T cell fraction (not recorded which). V usage is TRBV11-2 and J usage is TRBJ2-7; TRBD2 matches at 14 bases. This sequence originates from a female donor with ankylosing spondylitis or in good health (not recorded which). The CDR3 DNA is TGTGCCAGCAGCTCAGGGACTAGCGGGAGTCACTTGCACTACGAGCAGTACTTC. Protein sequence: CASSSGTSGSHLHYEQYF.